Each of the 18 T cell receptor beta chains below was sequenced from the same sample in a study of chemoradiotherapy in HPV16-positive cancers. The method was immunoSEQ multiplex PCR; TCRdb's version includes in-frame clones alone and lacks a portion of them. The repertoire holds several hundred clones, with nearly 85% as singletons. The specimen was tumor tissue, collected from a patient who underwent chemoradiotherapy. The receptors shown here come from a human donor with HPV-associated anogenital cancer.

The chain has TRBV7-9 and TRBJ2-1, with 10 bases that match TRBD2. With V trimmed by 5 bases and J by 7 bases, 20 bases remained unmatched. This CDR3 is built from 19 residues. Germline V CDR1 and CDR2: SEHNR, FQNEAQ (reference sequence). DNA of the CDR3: TGTGCCAGCAGCATTAGTGGCCTAGCGGGGGACCCTTTCGGGAATGAGCAGTTCTTC. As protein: CASSISGLAGDPFGNEQFF. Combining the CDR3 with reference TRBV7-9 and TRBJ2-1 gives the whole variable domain DTGVSQNPRHKITKRGQNVTFRCDPISEHNRLYWYRQTLGQGPEFLTYFQNEAQLEKSRLLSDRFSAERPKGSFSTLEIQRTEQGDSAMYLCASSISGLAGDPFGNEQFFGPGTRLTVL.

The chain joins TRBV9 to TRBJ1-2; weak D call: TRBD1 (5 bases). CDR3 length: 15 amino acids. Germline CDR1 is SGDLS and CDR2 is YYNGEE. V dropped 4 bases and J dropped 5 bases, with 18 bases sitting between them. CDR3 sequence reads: CASSPYGGGEYGYTF. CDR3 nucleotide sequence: TGTGCCAGCAGCCCGTACGGTGGAGGGGAATATGGCTACACCTTC.

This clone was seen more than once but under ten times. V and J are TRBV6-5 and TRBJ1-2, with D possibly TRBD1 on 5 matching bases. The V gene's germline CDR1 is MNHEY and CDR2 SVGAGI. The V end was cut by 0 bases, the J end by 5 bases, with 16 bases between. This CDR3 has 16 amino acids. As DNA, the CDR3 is TGTGCCAGCAGTTACTCCTTGGGGGGGTGGTTATATGGCTACACCTTC. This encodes CASSYSLGGWLYGYTF.

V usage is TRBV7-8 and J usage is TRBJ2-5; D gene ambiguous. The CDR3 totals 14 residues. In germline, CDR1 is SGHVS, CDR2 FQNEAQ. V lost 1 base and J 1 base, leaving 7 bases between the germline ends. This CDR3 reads CASSLGIGQETQYF. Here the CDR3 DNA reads TGTGCCAGCAGCTTAGGGATAGGCCAAGAGACCCAGTACTTC.

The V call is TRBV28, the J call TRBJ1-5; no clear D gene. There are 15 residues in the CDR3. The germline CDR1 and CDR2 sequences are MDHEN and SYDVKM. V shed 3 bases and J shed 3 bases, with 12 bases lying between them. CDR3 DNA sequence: TGTGCCAGCAGTTTCCCGCCTAGTCTCAATCAGCCCCAGCATTTT. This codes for CASSFPPSLNQPQHF.

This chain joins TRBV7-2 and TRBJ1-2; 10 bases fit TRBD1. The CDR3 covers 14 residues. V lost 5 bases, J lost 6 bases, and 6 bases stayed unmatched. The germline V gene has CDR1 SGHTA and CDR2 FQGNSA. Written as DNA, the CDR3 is TGTGCCAGCAGCCCAGGGACAGGGGCTGATGGCTACACCTTC. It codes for CASSPGTGADGYTF.

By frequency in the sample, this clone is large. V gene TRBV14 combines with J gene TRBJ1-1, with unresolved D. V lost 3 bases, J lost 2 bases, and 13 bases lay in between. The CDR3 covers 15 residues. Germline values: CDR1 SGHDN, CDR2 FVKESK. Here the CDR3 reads CASSHIVEGNTEAFF. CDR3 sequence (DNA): TGTGCCAGCAGCCATATCGTGGAGGGAAACACTGAAGCTTTCTTT.

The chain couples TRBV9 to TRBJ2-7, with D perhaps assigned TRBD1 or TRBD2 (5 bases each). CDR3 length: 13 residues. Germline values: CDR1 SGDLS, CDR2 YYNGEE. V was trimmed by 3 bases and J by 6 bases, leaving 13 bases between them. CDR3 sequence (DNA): TGTGCCAGCAGCGCCCCCAATGGGGGCGAGCAGTACTTC. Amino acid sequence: CASSAPNGGEQYF.

In DNA form, the CDR3 reads TGTGCCTGGACCCCCGGGACACCTTATGGCTACACCTTC. It yields the protein CAWTPGTPYGYTF. The J gene is TRBJ1-2, the V gene TRBV30; the D gene is possibly TRBD1 (6 bases). V was shortened by 4 bases and J by 5 bases, with 14 bases between the two germline ends. Germline V gives CDR1 GTSNPN, CDR2 SVGIG (reference sequence). The CDR3 is 13 residues long.

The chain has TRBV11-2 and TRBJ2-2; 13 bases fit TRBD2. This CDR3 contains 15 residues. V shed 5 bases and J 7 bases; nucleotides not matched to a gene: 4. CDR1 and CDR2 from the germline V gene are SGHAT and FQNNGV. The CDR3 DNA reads TGTGCCAGCAGCGAACGGACTAGCGGGAGCGGGGAGCTGTTTTTT. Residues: CASSERTSGSGELFF.

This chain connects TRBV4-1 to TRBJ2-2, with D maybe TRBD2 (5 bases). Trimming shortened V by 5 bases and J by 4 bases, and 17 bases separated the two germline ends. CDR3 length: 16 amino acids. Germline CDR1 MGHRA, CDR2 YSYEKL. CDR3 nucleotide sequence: TGCGCCAGCAGCTCCTACAGCGGATCTTCCACCGGGGAGCTGTTTTTT. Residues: CASSSYSGSSTGELFF.

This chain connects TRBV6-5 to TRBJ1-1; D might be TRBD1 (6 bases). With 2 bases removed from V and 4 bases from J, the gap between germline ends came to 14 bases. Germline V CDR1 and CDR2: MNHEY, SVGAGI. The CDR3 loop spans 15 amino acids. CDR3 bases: TGTGCCAGCAGTTACAGGCGCCGGGACACCACTGAAGCTTTCTTT. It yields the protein CASSYRRRDTTEAFF.

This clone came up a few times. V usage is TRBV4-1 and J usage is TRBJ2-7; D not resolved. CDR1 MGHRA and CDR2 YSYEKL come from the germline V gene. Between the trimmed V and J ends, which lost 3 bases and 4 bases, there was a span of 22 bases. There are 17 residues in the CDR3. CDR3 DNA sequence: TGCGCCAGCAGCCATCGATGGCACTCTCGAACCTCTTACGAGCAGTACTTC. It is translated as CASSHRWHSRTSYEQYF.

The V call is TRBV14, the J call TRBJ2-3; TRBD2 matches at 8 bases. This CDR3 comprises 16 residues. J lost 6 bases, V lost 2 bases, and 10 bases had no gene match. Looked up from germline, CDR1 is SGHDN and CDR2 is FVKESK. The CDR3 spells CASSQRKREKGDTQYF. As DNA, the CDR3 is TGTGCCAGCAGCCAACGTAAGCGGGAGAAGGGTGATACGCAGTATTTT.

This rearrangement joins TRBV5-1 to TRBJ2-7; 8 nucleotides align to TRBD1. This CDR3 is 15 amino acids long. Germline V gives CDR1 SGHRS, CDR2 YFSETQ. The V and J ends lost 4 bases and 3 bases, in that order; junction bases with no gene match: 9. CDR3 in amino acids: CASSIGQGRGYEQYF. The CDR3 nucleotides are TGCGCCAGCAGCATAGGACAGGGTAGGGGCTACGAGCAGTACTTC.

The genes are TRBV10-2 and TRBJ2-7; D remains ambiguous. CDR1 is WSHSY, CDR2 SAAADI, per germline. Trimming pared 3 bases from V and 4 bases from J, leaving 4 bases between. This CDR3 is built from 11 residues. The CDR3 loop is CASSDLYEQYF. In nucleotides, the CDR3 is TGCGCCAGCAGTGATCTTTACGAGCAGTACTTC.

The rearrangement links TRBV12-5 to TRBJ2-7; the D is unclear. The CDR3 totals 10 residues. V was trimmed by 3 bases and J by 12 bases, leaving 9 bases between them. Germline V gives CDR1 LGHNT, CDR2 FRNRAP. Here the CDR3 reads CASGFPSRYF. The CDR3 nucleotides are TGTGCTAGTGGTTTCCCCAGTCGGTACTTC.

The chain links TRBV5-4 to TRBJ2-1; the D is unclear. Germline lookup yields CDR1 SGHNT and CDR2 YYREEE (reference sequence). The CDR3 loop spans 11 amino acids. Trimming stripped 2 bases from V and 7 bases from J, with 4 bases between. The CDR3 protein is CASSFTNEQFF. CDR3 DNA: TGTGCCAGCAGCTTCACTAATGAGCAGTTCTTC.